Listed here are 12 T cell receptor beta chains from one sample, sequenced in a study of OX40 agonist ivuxolimab in advanced cancers. Library preparation employed the immunoSEQ multiplex PCR assay. The source is immuneACCESS, and TCRdb retained only in-frame sequences with V and J called. Part of the clones is not carried over; for the studies checked, unresolved V genes explain less than half of this, and the remainder is unexplained. Across this sample there are tens of thousands of clones, with about 85% seen only once. The ten largest make up just over 50% of the sample. This specimen consisted of CD4+ or CD8+ T cells sorted from blood, obtained in a trial of the OX40 agonist ivuxolimab. Every receptor here comes from an adult with an advanced solid tumor such as melanoma, head and neck, liver or kidney cancer.

The chain employs TRBV10-1 and TRBJ2-7; no definite D call. In germline, CDR1 is WNHNN, CDR2 SYGVQD (reference sequence). The ends were cut back, 0 bases at V and 4 bases at J, with 10 bases in the middle. CDR3 length: 14 residues. The CDR3 protein is CASSESGHEYEQYF. Here the CDR3 DNA reads TGCGCCAGCAGTGAGTCCGGGCACGAATACGAGCAGTACTTC.

This chain uses TRBV4-1 with TRBJ1-2, with a tentative D call TRBD1 (5 bases). The CDR3 contains 15 residues. CDR1 and CDR2 (germline): MGHRA, YSYEKL. Trimming shortened V by 0 bases and J by 4 bases, and 12 bases separated the two germline ends. The CDR3 reads CASSQEWDGSYGYTF. CDR3 nucleotides: TGCGCCAGCAGCCAAGAATGGGACGGGAGCTATGGCTACACCTTC.

CDR3 coding DNA: TGTGCCAGTCAAACAGGGGGCGCTGGGGCCAACGTCCTGACTTTC. Amino acids: CASQTGGAGANVLTF. V gene TRBV28 combines with J gene TRBJ2-6; 9 bases are shared with TRBD1. CDR3 length equals 15 residues. Losses at the gene ends were 9 bases for V and 2 bases for J; bases not matched to a gene: 5. Germline assignment: CDR1 MDHEN and CDR2 SYDVKM.

The V call is TRBV11-2, the J call TRBJ2-7; TRBD1 agrees at 9 bases. The germline V gene encodes CDR1 SGHAT and CDR2 FQNNGV. CDR3 length: 17 residues. Trimming at V came to 6 bases and at J to 4 bases, leaving 16 bases not matched to a gene. The CDR3 spells CASRSVRLNRGRYEQYF. The CDR3 DNA reads TGTGCCAGCAGGTCTGTTCGGTTGAACAGGGGGCGTTACGAGCAGTACTTC.

J is TRBJ1-5 and V is TRBV2; 7 nucleotides line up with TRBD1. J lost 2 bases, V lost 7 bases, and 2 bases had no gene match. In germline, CDR1 is SNHLY, CDR2 FYNNEI. CDR3 length: 13 residues. CDR3 sequence reads: CASKGAGNQPQHF. CDR3 DNA: TGTGCCAGCAAGGGGGCAGGCAATCAGCCCCAGCATTTT.

The chain links TRBV5-1 to TRBJ2-2; the match to TRBD1 covers 7 bases. V lost 0 bases, J lost 4 bases, and 3 bases stayed unmatched. Germline V lookup: CDR1 SGHRS, CDR2 YFSETQ. The CDR3 is 15 residues long. The CDR3 DNA follows: TGCGCCAGCAGCTTGGGACAGGGTGTCACCGGGGAGCTGTTTTTT. Translating it yields CASSLGQGVTGELFF.

The chain couples TRBV21-1 to TRBJ1-1. TRBV21-1 is termed a pseudogene. The CDR3 has 16 residues. The CDR3 DNA sequence: TGTGCCAGCAGCAAAATAACGGGAAGGGTGGACACTGAAGCTTTCTTT. Its translation: CASSKITGRVDTEAFF.

This sequence joins TRBV29-1 and TRBJ1-1; D is perhaps TRBD1 (5 bases). CDR3 size: 11 residues. Germline lookup yields CDR1 SQVTM and CDR2 ANQGSEA. V was shortened by 8 bases and J by 3 bases, with 10 bases between the two germline ends. CDR3 nucleotide sequence: TGCAGCTCCGGGACCGACACTGAAGCTTTCTTT. This gives the protein CSSGTDTEAFF.

The V call is TRBV7-3, the J call TRBJ2-1; D is unclear. V was cut by 0 bases and J by 10 bases, with 10 bases left in between. CDR1 and CDR2 from the germline V gene are SGHTA and FQGTGA. This CDR3 is 13 amino acids long. The CDR3 DNA sequence: TGTGCCAGCAGCTTAACTGCTGGAGCCGAGCAGTTCTTC. Its translation is CASSLTAGAEQFF. The complete variable domain, with remaining parts taken from reference TRBV7-3 and TRBJ2-1, reads GAGVSQTPSNKVTEKGKYVELRCDPISGHTALYWYRQSLGQGPEFLIYFQGTGAADDSGLPNDRFFAVRPEGSVSTLKIQRTERGDSAVYLCASSLTAGAEQFFGPGTRLTVL.

This clone has only one observation. The rearrangement links TRBV5-1 to TRBJ1-1; D is perhaps TRBD1 (6 bases). The V end lost 3 bases, the J end lost 1 base, and 13 bases lay between the germline ends. This CDR3 is 15 amino acids long. Germline lookup yields CDR1 SGHRS and CDR2 YFSETQ. The DNA for the CDR3 is TGCGCCAGCAGCTGGGGGGCAGGAACGAACACTGAAGCTTTCTTT. This gives the protein CASSWGAGTNTEAFF.

The rearrangement uses TRBV29-1 and TRBJ2-6; no clear D. Trimming cost V 4 bases and J 2 bases, with 6 bases left between them. This CDR3 spans 13 amino acids. Per germline, CDR1 SQVTM and CDR2 ANQGSEA. The CDR3 here is CSVGEPGANVLTF. The CDR3 DNA is TGCAGCGTTGGGGAACCTGGGGCCAACGTCCTGACTTTC.

This clone was detected only once. The DNA of the CDR3 is TGTGCCAGCAGTATTGCAGGGGCCGGGTACGAGCAGTACTTC. As protein: CASSIAGAGYEQYF. V usage is TRBV6-5 and J usage is TRBJ2-7; D possibly corresponds to TRBD1 (6 bases). V lost 5 bases and J lost 4, with 15 bases in between. The V gene's germline CDR1 is MNHEY and CDR2 SVGAGI. The CDR3 length is 14 residues.